This passage covers 19 T cell receptor beta chains from one sample sequenced in a study of T-cell memory formation after mild COVID-19 (dated by TCRdb to about 2021). Libraries were made using 5' RACE. The sequencer listed for this sample is Illumina NovaSeq 6000. Clones were called with MiXCR by TCRdb after fastp trimmed the public reads at Q25, and only in-frame beta chains were retained. Rows are unified per CDR3 protein, each entry keeping the most common DNA and genes. The sample profile shows some 54,000 distinct CDR3 sequences; 9.5% of them were found once. The top ten clones comprise about 1.1% of the sample. The source material was PBMCs or a T cell subset sorted from them (not recorded which). The source is a man between 18 and 35 years old who had mild COVID-19 (a few samples of this study predate the infection). The sample titles of this study are shuffled in the database, so cell type and time point are left out; the donor was told from shared clones.

The rearrangement joins TRBV7-2 to TRBJ2-7; D perhaps matches TRBD1 (5 bases). The CDR3 contains 14 residues. CDR1 and CDR2 from the germline V gene are SGHTA and FQGNSA. Trimming removed 8 bases at V and 0 bases at J, with 14 bases between. The CDR3 coding sequence is TGTGCCAGCCGAACAGGTTATAGCTCCTACGAGCAGTACTTC. This sequence encodes CASRTGYSSYEQYF.

The chain has TRBV7-2 and TRBJ2-2; D uncertain. This CDR3 is built from 12 residues. Germline V lookup: CDR1 SGHTA, CDR2 FQGNSA. The V end was cut by 7 bases, the J end by 3 bases, with 6 bases between. This CDR3 is CASTLYTGELFF. The CDR3 region has the DNA TGTGCCAGCACCCTCTACACCGGGGAGCTGTTTTTT. The complete variable domain, with remaining parts taken from reference TRBV7-2 and TRBJ2-2, reads GAGVSQSPSNKVTEKGKDVELRCDPISGHTALYWYRQSLGQGLEFLIYFQGNSAPDKSGLPSDRFSAERTGGSVSTLTIQRTQQEDSAVYLCASTLYTGELFFGEGSRLTVL.

The rearrangement joins TRBV7-6 to TRBJ2-6, with a tentative D call TRBD1 (7 bases). This CDR3 has 17 amino acids. The V gene's germline CDR1 is SGHVS and CDR2 FNYEAQ. V was pared by 7 bases and J by 2 bases, with 18 bases between. The CDR3 reads CASTPRRGRAGANVLTF. Here the CDR3 DNA reads TGTGCCAGCACCCCACGGAGGGGGCGGGCTGGGGCCAACGTCCTGACTTTC.

This clonotype is judged medium-sized. The rearrangement joins TRBV4-1 to TRBJ2-3, with 9 bases that match TRBD2. Per the germline V gene, CDR1 is MGHRA and CDR2 is YSYEKL. The V gene end was trimmed by 2 bases and the J gene end by 1 base; junction bases not matched to a gene: 4. The CDR3 contains 16 residues. The chain's CDR3 is CASSQRLAGGTDTQYF. CDR3 coding DNA: TGCGCCAGCAGCCAACGTTTAGCGGGGGGCACAGATACGCAGTATTTT.

The sample holds a few counts of this clonotype. The rearrangement joins TRBV5-1 to TRBJ2-1, with no clear D. Germline V gene data show CDR1 as SGHRS and CDR2 as YFSETQ. The CDR3 has 11 residues. The germline V and J ends were trimmed by 5 bases and 5 bases, with 5 bases remaining between them. The CDR3 protein is CASREDNEQFF. CDR3 coding DNA: TGCGCCAGCAGGGAAGACAATGAGCAGTTCTTC.

The gene calls are TRBV19 and TRBJ2-2; D not resolved. CDR1 and CDR2 from the germline V gene are LNHDA and SQIVND (reference sequence). V was cut by 3 bases and J by 0 bases, with 8 bases left in between. The CDR3 consists of 15 residues. In nucleotides, the CDR3 is TGTGCCAGTAGTATTCTCAACTCGAACACCGGGGAGCTGTTTTTT. This translates into CASSILNSNTGELFF.

In its sample, this clonotype was seen a few times. This CDR3 reads CSVEDMGARDTQYF. In DNA form, the CDR3 reads TGCAGCGTTGAAGATATGGGGGCGCGTGATACGCAGTATTTT. The genes are TRBV29-1 and TRBJ2-3, with a possible D match to TRBD1 (6 bases). CDR3 size: 14 residues. Germline values: CDR1 SQVTM, CDR2 ANQGSEA. V was pared by 0 bases and J by 6 bases, with 13 bases between.

The table lists this clonotype with a few counts. This rearrangement joins TRBV19 to TRBJ2-6; D not certain. CDR3 size: 15 residues. The V gene lost 7 bases and the J gene lost 0 bases, with 10 bases spanning the gap. Germline V gives CDR1 LNHDA, CDR2 SQIVND (reference sequence). The DNA of the CDR3 is TGTGCCAGTACCAAAAGTAGCTCTGGGGCCAACGTCCTGACTTTC. This codes for CASTKSSSGANVLTF.

This clonotype appeared a few times. The V and J genes are TRBV5-1 and TRBJ2-1; 9 nucleotides agree with TRBD1. This CDR3 contains 14 residues. V lost 3 bases, J lost 6 bases, and 4 bases stayed unmatched. The germline V gene has CDR1 SGHRS and CDR2 YFSETQ. The CDR3 DNA is TGCGCCAGCAGCTGGGGGGACAGGGTCAATGAGCAGTTCTTC. Protein: CASSWGDRVNEQFF.

The chain carries TRBV20-1 and TRBJ2-2; 10 bases line up with TRBD2. V lost 4 bases, J lost 3 bases, and 5 bases stayed unmatched. This CDR3 spans 15 amino acids. The germline V gene encodes CDR1 DFQATT and CDR2 SNEGSKA (reference sequence). Here the CDR3 reads CSATIGTSDTGELFF. CDR3 DNA sequence: TGCAGTGCTACCATCGGGACTAGCGACACCGGGGAGCTGTTTTTT.

The chain employs TRBV20-1 and TRBJ2-2, with D possibly being TRBD1 or TRBD2 (5 bases each). CDR1 and CDR2 from the germline V gene are DFQATT and SNEGSKA (reference sequence). The CDR3 covers 14 residues. Trimming stripped 1 base from V and 8 bases from J, with 14 bases between. The CDR3 loop reads CSARAGTLVGELFF. CDR3 DNA: TGCAGTGCTAGAGCCGGGACCCTAGTTGGGGAGCTGTTTTTT.

This clonotype was picked up many times. The chain couples TRBV11-1 to TRBJ2-5, with D possibly TRBD1 on 5 matching bases. The CDR3 length is 12 residues. The V end lost 5 bases, the J end lost 3 bases, and 7 bases lay between the germline ends. The germline gives CDR1 SGHAT, CDR2 FQDESV (reference sequence). The CDR3 DNA reads TGTGCCAGCAGCCTACAGGAAGAGACCCAGTACTTC. Encoded protein: CASSLQEETQYF.

In this sample, this clonotype turned up a few times. The chain joins TRBV19 to TRBJ1-5; 7 positions match TRBD1. This CDR3 is built from 16 residues. Trimming at V came to 4 bases and at J to 6 bases, leaving 12 bases not matched to a gene. The V gene's germline CDR1 is LNHDA and CDR2 SQIVND (reference sequence). CDR3 DNA: TGTGCCAGTAGTACTTGGGACAGTTTAGGTCCTCAGCCCCAGCATTTT. Amino acid sequence: CASSTWDSLGPQPQHF.

The chain carries TRBV12-3 or TRBV12-4 and TRBJ2-2; no reliable D call. The CDR3 loop spans 13 amino acids. Trimming left V 6 bases short and J 6 bases short, with 11 bases between. This chain's CDR3 is CASRPRKSGELFF. The CDR3, as DNA: TGTGCCAGCAGACCCCGGAAGTCCGGGGAGCTGTTTTTT.

This clonotype has just a few counts. This rearrangement joins TRBV9 to TRBJ2-5, with 11 bases that match TRBD2. The CDR3 spans 17 residues. J lost 4 bases, V lost 0 bases, and 8 bases had no gene match. Germline CDR1 is SGDLS and CDR2 is YYNGEE. CDR3 sequence reads: CASSVVPLAGGGETQYF. The CDR3 DNA reads as TGTGCCAGCAGCGTAGTCCCCCTAGCGGGGGGTGGAGAGACCCAGTACTTC.

V usage is TRBV6-5 and J usage is TRBJ2-6; D ambiguous. Trimming took off 5 bases at V and 1 base at J, with 6 bases between the two ends. The CDR3 consists of 14 residues. The V gene's germline CDR1 is MNHEY and CDR2 SVGAGI. The CDR3 is CASSQRSGANVLTF. DNA for the CDR3: TGTGCCAGCAGTCAAAGGTCTGGGGCCAACGTCCTGACTTTC.

This clonotype was counted only a few times. The rearrangement uses TRBV12-3 or TRBV12-4 and TRBJ2-3; either TRBD1 or TRBD2 may supply D (5 bases each). V lost 3 bases, J lost 5 bases, and 12 bases lay in between. The CDR3 runs 14 residues. The CDR3 bases are TGTGCCAGCAGTTTCTGGGGGATGGAAGATACGCAGTATTTT. The encoded protein is CASSFWGMEDTQYF.

This clonotype was detected many times. The chain joins TRBV9 to TRBJ2-3; D may match TRBD1 or TRBD2 (5 bases each). The ends were cut back, 1 base at V and 6 bases at J, with 15 bases in the middle. The germline gives CDR1 SGDLS, CDR2 YYNGEE. The CDR3 totals 15 residues. The CDR3 nucleotides read TGTGCCAGCAGCGTATCCCCGGACTCAGGGGATACGCAGTATTTT. Residues: CASSVSPDSGDTQYF.

This clonotype was found many times. The J gene is TRBJ1-4, the V gene TRBV4-1, with TRBD1 as a possible D gene (5 bases). Germline values: CDR1 MGHRA, CDR2 YSYEKL. The CDR3 has 18 residues. Trimming removed 0 bases from V and 0 bases from J, with 14 bases in between. The CDR3 loop is CASSQDRGTDATNEKLFF. The CDR3 DNA follows: TGCGCCAGCAGCCAAGATCGGGGCACCGATGCAACTAATGAAAAACTGTTTTTT.